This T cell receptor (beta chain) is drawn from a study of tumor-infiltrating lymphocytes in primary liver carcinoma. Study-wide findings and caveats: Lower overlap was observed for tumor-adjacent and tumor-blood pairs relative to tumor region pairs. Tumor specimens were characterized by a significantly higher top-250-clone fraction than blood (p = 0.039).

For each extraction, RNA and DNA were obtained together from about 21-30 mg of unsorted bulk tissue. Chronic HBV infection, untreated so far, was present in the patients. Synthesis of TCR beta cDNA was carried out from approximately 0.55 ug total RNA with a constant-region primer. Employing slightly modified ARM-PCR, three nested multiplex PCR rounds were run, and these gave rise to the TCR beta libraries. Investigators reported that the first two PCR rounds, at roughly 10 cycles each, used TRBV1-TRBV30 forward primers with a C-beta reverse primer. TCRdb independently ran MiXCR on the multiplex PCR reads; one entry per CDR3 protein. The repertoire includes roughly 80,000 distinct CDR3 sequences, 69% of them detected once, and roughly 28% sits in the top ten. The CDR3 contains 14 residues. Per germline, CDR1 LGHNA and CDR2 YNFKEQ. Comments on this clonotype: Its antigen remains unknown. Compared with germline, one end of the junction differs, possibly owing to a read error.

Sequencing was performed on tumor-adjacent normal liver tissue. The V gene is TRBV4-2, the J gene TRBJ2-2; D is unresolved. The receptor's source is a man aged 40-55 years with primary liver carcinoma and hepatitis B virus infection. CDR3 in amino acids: CDSRIQDVTGELFF. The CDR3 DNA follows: TGTGACAGCAGAATCCAAGACGTCACCGGGGAGCTGTTTTTT.